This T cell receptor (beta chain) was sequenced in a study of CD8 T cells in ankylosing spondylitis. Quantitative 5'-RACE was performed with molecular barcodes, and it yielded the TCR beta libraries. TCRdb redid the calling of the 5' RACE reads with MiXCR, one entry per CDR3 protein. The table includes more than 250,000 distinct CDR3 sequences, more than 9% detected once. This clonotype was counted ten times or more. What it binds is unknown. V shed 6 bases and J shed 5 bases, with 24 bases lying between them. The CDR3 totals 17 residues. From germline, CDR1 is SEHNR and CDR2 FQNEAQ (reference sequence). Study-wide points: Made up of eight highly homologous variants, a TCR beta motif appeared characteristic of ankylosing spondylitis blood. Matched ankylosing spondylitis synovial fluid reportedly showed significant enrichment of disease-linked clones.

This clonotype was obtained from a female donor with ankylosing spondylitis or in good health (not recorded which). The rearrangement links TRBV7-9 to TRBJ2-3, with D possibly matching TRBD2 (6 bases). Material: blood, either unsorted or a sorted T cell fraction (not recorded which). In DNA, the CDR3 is TGTGCCAGCAGTTATCCTCGGGGGAGCGGGCCGATAGATACGCAGTATTTT. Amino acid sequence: CASSYPRGSGPIDTQYF.